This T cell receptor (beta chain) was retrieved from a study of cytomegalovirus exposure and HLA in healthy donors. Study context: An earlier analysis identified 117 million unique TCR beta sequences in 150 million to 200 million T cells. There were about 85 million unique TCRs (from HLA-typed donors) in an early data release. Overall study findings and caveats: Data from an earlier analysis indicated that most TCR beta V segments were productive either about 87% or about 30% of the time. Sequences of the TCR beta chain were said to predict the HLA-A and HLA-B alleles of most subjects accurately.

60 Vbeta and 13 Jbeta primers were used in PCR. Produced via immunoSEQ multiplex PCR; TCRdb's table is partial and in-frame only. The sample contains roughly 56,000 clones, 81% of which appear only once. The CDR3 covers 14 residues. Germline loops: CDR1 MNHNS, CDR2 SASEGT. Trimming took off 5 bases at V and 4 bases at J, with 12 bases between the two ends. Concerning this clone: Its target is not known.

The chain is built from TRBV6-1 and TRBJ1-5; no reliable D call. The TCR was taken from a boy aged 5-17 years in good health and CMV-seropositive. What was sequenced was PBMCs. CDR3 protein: CASSSGRTNQPQHF. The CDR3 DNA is TGTGCCAGCAGTTCCGGGAGAACGAATCAGCCCCAGCATTTT.